These T cell receptor beta chains were read from a single sample in a study of post-analysis software for immune sequencing data. Via MiXCR, TCRdb re-called the PCR reads, giving one row per CDR3 protein. Of hundreds of thousands of distinct CDR3 sequences in the sample, less than 35% were seen once. The sequencing sample was made of blood. These receptors were taken from a girl between 10 and 17 years old with multiple sclerosis. Both conserved end residues are part of each CDR3. The D gene is left open where the match is weak. Size values are once, few and many counts, or a class for expanded clones, and some rows have none.

>TRBD1|TRBJ2-1|TRBV4-2|-
TGTGCCAGCAGCCAATCGCGAGGGGGCCGCGATGAGCAGTTCTTC
CASSQSRGGRDEQFF
>TRBD2|TRBJ2-7|TRBV5-1|few
TGCGCCAGCAGCTTGGGGAGCGGGAGGCCCTACGAGCAGTACTTC
CASSLGSGRPYEQYF
>-|TRBJ1-2|TRBV7-9|-
TGTGCCAGCAGCGGCGGAGGGGCTAACTATGGCTACACCTTC
CASSGGGANYGYTF
>-|TRBJ2-5|TRBV7-6|-
TGTGCCAGCAGCTTGTACAGAAACCGACGGGAGACCCAGTACTTC
CASSLYRNRRETQYF
>-|TRBJ2-5|TRBV29-1|many
TGCAGCGTTGCTTTGGAGACCCAGTACTTC
CSVALETQYF
>TRBD2|TRBJ2-5|TRBV27|few
TGTGCCAGCAGGCGAATAGCGGGGGGGCCAGAGACCCAGTACTTC
CASRRIAGGPETQYF
>TRBD2|TRBJ2-1|TRBV7-2|few
TGTGCCAGCAGGACGAGCGGGGGGACCTACAATGAGCAGTTCTTC
CASRTSGGTYNEQFF
>TRBD1|TRBJ2-7|TRBV7-2|few
TGTGCCACGGGGACAGGATACTACGAGCAGTACTTC
CATGTGYYEQYF
>TRBD2|TRBJ2-1|TRBV20-1|-
TGCAGTGCTAGGTATCAGGAGGGAGGGCCTAGGAGGCAGTTCTTC
CSARYQEGGPRRQFF
>-|TRBJ2-1|TRBV5-6|-
TGTGCCAGCAGCCCCCGCGCAGGGATGGTTTTCGATAAGCAGTTCTTC
CASSPRAGMVFDKQFF
>-|TRBJ2-1|TRBV12-3/TRBV12-4|few
TGTGCCAGCAGTTTAAATGGACGGCTAAATGAGCAGTTCTTC
CASSLNGRLNEQFF
>TRBD2|TRBJ2-7|TRBV3-1|-
TGTGCCAGCAGCCGGCGGACTAGCGGGCTTTACGAGCAGTACTTC
CASSRRTSGLYEQYF
>-|TRBJ2-5|TRBV7-7|-
TGTGCCGGCAGCTTGGGGGACCAACGAGAGACCCAGTACTTC
CAGSLGDQRETQYF
>-|TRBJ2-1|TRBV4-3|-
TGCGCCAGCAGCCCAGTAAGGCGGAACTGGGGAAATGAGCAGTTCTTC
CASSPVRRNWGNEQFF
>TRBD1|TRBJ2-7|TRBV28|-
TGTGCCAGCAATACCCCGGGACAGGGGGGCTACGAGCAGTACTTC
CASNTPGQGGYEQYF
>TRBD1|TRBJ2-3|TRBV3-1|-
TGTGCCACCGCCGACAGGGCTAACACAGATACGCAGTATTTT
CATADRANTDTQYF
>TRBD1|TRBJ2-7|TRBV20-1|-
TGCAGTGCTGCCAGCGGGACCGGGACAGGGTCCTACTACGAGCAGTACTTC
CSAASGTGTGSYYEQYF
>-|TRBJ2-7|TRBV7-2|-
TGTGCCAGCAGCAACAGACGCAGCGAGCAGTACTTC
CASSNRRSEQYF
>TRBD1|TRBJ1-1|TRBV6-6|-
TGTGCCAGCACCAGGGGGACCTTGAACACTGAAGCTTTCTTT
CASTRGTLNTEAFF
>-|TRBJ1-2|TRBV21-1|-
TGTGCCAGCAGCAGGGCGCTTAACAATGGCTACACCTTC
CASSRALNNGYTF
>-|TRBJ2-7|TRBV12-3/TRBV12-4|-
TGTGCCAGCACCCCCTCGCCGGGACGATCCTACGAGCAGTACTTC
CASTPSPGRSYEQYF
>TRBD1|TRBJ1-2|TRBV5-1|few
TGCGCCAGCAGCTGGGGGGACAGGGGAGGCTACACCTTC
CASSWGDRGGYTF
>TRBD2|TRBJ2-4|TRBV4-3|-
TGCGCCAGCAGCCAAGATTTGGGACTAGCGGGAGCCGGGGAAAAAAACATTCAGTACTTC
CASSQDLGLAGAGEKNIQYF
>-|TRBJ2-7|TRBV28|few
TGTGCCAGCAAGGGAGCGGGCGGCTCCTACGAGCAGTACTTC
CASKGAGGSYEQYF
>TRBD1|TRBJ2-1|TRBV20-1|-
TGCAGTGCTAGAAGACAGGGCTCCTACAATGAGCAGTTCTTC
CSARRQGSYNEQFF
>TRBD2|TRBJ2-7|TRBV3-1|-
TGTGCCAGCAGCCCTAGCGGGAGGACCTACGAGCAGTACTTC
CASSPSGRTYEQYF
>-|TRBJ2-3|TRBV7-2|-
TGTGCCAGCAGTTGGAGCGTCGCAGGTACGCAGTATTTT
CASSWSVAGTQYF
>TRBD2|TRBJ2-3|TRBV5-1|-
TGCGCCAGCAGCTTGGAGGGTCGGCTAGCGGTGGGCGGAGATACGCAGTATTTT
CASSLEGRLAVGGDTQYF
>-|TRBJ2-1|TRBV7-8|-
TGTGCCAGCAGCCTTGAGGTCGGGGGAAATGAGCAGTTCTTC
CASSLEVGGNEQFF
>TRBD2|TRBJ2-7|TRBV10-1|few
TGCGCCAGCAGTGAGGCTAGCGGGAGCAGCGACGAGCAGTACTTC
CASSEASGSSDEQYF
>TRBD1|TRBJ1-6|TRBV12-3/TRBV12-4|-
TGTGCCAGCAGACAACAGGGGGCGCGGAATTCACCCCTCCACTTT
CASRQQGARNSPLHF
>-|TRBJ1-5|TRBV6-5|-
TGTGCCAGCAGTGCCCGGAACAATCAGCCCCAGCATTTT
CASSARNNQPQHF
>-|TRBJ2-7|TRBV7-9|-
TGTGCCAGCAGCTCCCGGGAGCTCTACGAGCAGTACTTC
CASSSRELYEQYF
>TRBD1|TRBJ2-7|TRBV20-1|few
TGCAGTGCTAGGAGATCGGGACAGCGTCCTTACGAGCAGTACTTC
CSARRSGQRPYEQYF
>-|TRBJ2-3|TRBV6-5|few
TGTGCCAGCAGCCTAACCCACTCCCCCCCCGAGTGGTATTTT
CASSLTHSPPEWYF
>-|TRBJ1-6|TRBV4-1|-
TGCGCCAGCAACCCCATCAGGGAGAGGAATTCACCCCTCCACTTT
CASNPIRERNSPLHF
>-|TRBJ1-5|TRBV11-2|-
TGTGCCAGCAGCTCGGGGTTGGGGGGCAATCAGCCCCAGCATTTT
CASSSGLGGNQPQHF
>TRBD2|TRBJ2-1|TRBV28|-
TGTGCCAGCAGTCCGATACTAGCGGGAGATCTGGATGAGCAGTTCTTC
CASSPILAGDLDEQFF
>TRBD2|TRBJ2-4|TRBV28|-
TGTACCAGCAGTTCTACTAGCGGGAGAGGGGACATTCAGTACTTC
CTSSSTSGRGDIQYF
>-|TRBJ1-1|TRBV6-1|-
TGTGCCAGCGGGAACCGGGACGCATCGTTTAGAGCTTTCTTT
CASGNRDASFRAFF
>TRBD2|TRBJ2-1|TRBV20-1|-
TGCAGTTGCGGGACTAGCGGCAATGAGCAGTTCTTC
CSCGTSGNEQFF
>-|TRBJ2-4|TRBV20-1|-
TGCAGTGCTGGAGACATAGCCAAAAACATTCAGTACTTC
CSAGDIAKNIQYF
>-|TRBJ1-1|TRBV20-1|few
TGCAGTGCTAGAGCGCTTGGGGGCACTGAAGCTTTCTTT
CSARALGGTEAFF
>-|TRBJ2-5|TRBV7-2|-
TGTGCCAGCACCCGGGGGCGTCGGGAGACCCAGTACTTC
CASTRGRRETQYF
>TRBD1|TRBJ2-7|TRBV7-9|-
TGTGCCAGCAGCCCCCTGAACAGGGGGATCTACGAGCAGTACTTC
CASSPLNRGIYEQYF
>-|TRBJ2-7|TRBV6-2/TRBV6-3|few
TGTGCCGGGGGGGCACCGACAGAGGAGCAGTACTTC
CAGGAPTEEQYF
>-|TRBJ2-1|TRBV5-8|few
TGTGCCAGCAGCTTGTTCGGGGAATCCTACAATGAGCAGTTCTTC
CASSLFGESYNEQFF
>TRBD1|TRBJ2-6|TRBV7-2|-
TGTGCCAACAGTCGGACAGGGCCTGGGGCCAACGTCCTGACTTTC
CANSRTGPGANVLTF
>-|TRBJ2-1|TRBV28|-
TGTGCCAGCAGTTTATCCCCGGGACAAGGGTATGAGAATGAGCAGTTCTTC
CASSLSPGQGYENEQFF
>TRBD2|TRBJ2-5|TRBV15|-
TGTGCCACCAGCAGAGCTGGGACTAGCGGACAAGAGACCCAGTACTTC
CATSRAGTSGQETQYF
>-|TRBJ2-5|TRBV25-1|-
TGTGCCAGCAGTGAACCAGGGCGGGAGACCCAGTACTTC
CASSEPGRETQYF
>-|TRBJ1-2|TRBV12-3/TRBV12-4|few
TGTGCCAGCAGACAGGCTGGGTTTGACGGCTACACCTTC
CASRQAGFDGYTF
>-|TRBJ2-7|TRBV28|-
TGTGCCAGCAGTTCCCGACAGAGGTTGAGAGGCGAGCAGTACTTC
CASSSRQRLRGEQYF
>-|TRBJ2-3|TRBV18|-
TGTGCCAGCTCACCACCGATCGGGTCTGGTGGAGATACGCAGTATTTT
CASSPPIGSGGDTQYF